This T cell receptor (beta chain) was sequenced in a study of shared clonotypes between healthy human individuals. Broader study findings: With a few donors compared, roughly 4.9% of naive CD4 clonotypes were shared. Naive subsets typically showed greater estimated richness than memory subsets.

Worth noting for this clone: Its antigen is still unknown.

The authors distributed each subset's genomic DNA evenly over several immunoSEQ plates. TCRdb keeps only in-frame clones here, not all; method: immunoSEQ multiplex PCR. The table lists 2 million to 2.5 million clones, roughly 93% of them singletons. The CDR3 extends over 14 amino acids. V lost 6 bases to trimming and J lost 5 bases, with 16 bases between them. CDR1 is MDHEN, CDR2 SYDVKM, per germline. This chain links TRBV28 with TRBJ2-5; possibly TRBD2 for D (5 bases). The clonotype originates from a man aged 18 to 29 in good health. Some clones in this sample may be carry-over from other donors' samples. The sequencing input was naive CD4+ T cells from PBMCs. Subset reported: CD45RA+ positively selected. The CDR3: CASRGPGLWETQYF. The CDR3 DNA reads TGTGCCAGCAGAGGGCCCGGACTTTGGGAGACCCAGTACTTC. Combining the CDR3 with reference TRBV28 and TRBJ2-5 gives the whole variable domain DVKVTQSSRYLVKRTGEKVFLECVQDMDHENMFWYRQDPGLGLRLIYFSYDVKMKEKGDIPEGYSVSREKKERFSLILESASTNQTSMYLCASRGPGLWETQYFGPGTRLLVL.